This T cell receptor (beta chain) comes out of a study of early T cells in non-severe SARS-CoV-2 infection. As for this clonotype: Its antigen is still unknown.

TCRdb re-derived calls from the 5' RACE reads in MiXCR, one entry per CDR3 protein. The table records about 53,000 distinct CDR3 sequences, more than 10% of them present only once. Overall study findings and caveats: Lookups in VDJdb leaned toward anti-spike CD8 responses and missed private and CD4 specificities.

This CDR3 comprises 15 residues. V dropped 6 bases and J dropped 4; count of bases not matched to a gene: 10. CDR1 MNHNY and CDR2 SVGAGI come from the germline V gene (reference sequence). Sequenced material: whole blood, taken at baseline. This clonotype was obtained from an adult who was a healthcare worker with PCR-confirmed SARS-CoV-2 infection or an uninfected control (not recorded which). The chain links TRBV6-6 to TRBJ1-2, with 8 bases lining up with TRBD1. The CDR3 DNA reads as TGTGCCAGCAGGCCCGGGACAGGCGGCGTCTATGGCTACACCTTC. It encodes CASRPGTGGVYGYTF.